These 26 T cell receptor beta chains originate from one sample sequenced in a study of cytomegalovirus exposure and HLA in healthy donors. The primer mix had 60 Vbeta and 13 Jbeta primers. Produced via immunoSEQ multiplex PCR; TCRdb's table is partial and in-frame only. The repertoire consists of roughly 99,000 clones, with over 65% occurring once and the leading ten covering about 14%. Sequenced sample: PBMCs. Receptor source: a woman in her thirties or forties in good health and CMV-seropositive.

This clone showed up just a few times. The chain recombines TRBV5-4 with TRBJ1-4, with D tentatively TRBD1 (5 bases). CDR1 is SGHNT and CDR2 is YYREEE in the germline V gene (reference sequence). The CDR3 runs to 15 residues. The V and J ends lost 1 base and 3 bases respectively, with 10 bases between them. The chain's CDR3 is CASSLSGAANEKLFF. CDR3 DNA sequence: TGTGCCAGCAGCTTGAGTGGGGCAGCTAATGAAAAACTGTTTTTT.

The V call is TRBV4-3, the J call TRBJ1-5; possible D gene TRBD1, 6 bases. The CDR3 length is 17 residues. In germline, CDR1 is LGHNA, CDR2 YSLEER. Trimming shortened V by 0 bases and J by 2 bases, and 14 bases separated the two germline ends. The CDR3 DNA reads TGCGCCAGCAGCCAAGACCACTCGGGGGGCGGCAATCAGCCCCAGCATTTT. Its protein product is CASSQDHSGGGNQPQHF.

This clone was counted only a few times. The rearrangement uses TRBV11-2 and TRBJ1-3; TRBD1 might be the D (5 bases). Germline V gene sequence: CDR1 SGHAT, CDR2 FQNNGV. The CDR3 has 13 amino acids. V was trimmed by 8 bases and J by 3 bases, leaving 11 bases between them. CDR3 in DNA: TGTGCCAGCTCTACAGGTCTTGGAAACACCATATATTTT. As protein: CASSTGLGNTIYF.

This clone appeared a single time. The sample holds other DNA sequences that translate to the same CDR3. V is TRBV5-6 and J is TRBJ1-6, with 7 bases aligning to TRBD1. V lost 0 bases to trimming and J lost 10 bases; unmatched junction nucleotides: 4. Germline loops: CDR1 SGHDT, CDR2 YYEEEE. This CDR3 has 14 residues. The CDR3 bases are TGTGCCAGCAGCTTGGACAGGGGTAACTCACCCCTCCACTTT. Its translation is CASSLDRGNSPLHF.

This rearrangement joins TRBV5-1 to TRBJ1-3; D unresolved. CDR3 length: 15 amino acids. Germline loops: CDR1 SGHRS, CDR2 YFSETQ. V lost 0 bases to trimming and J lost 1 base, with 8 bases between them. The CDR3 DNA is TGCGCCAGCAGCTTGGGTGACACTTCTGGAAACACCATATATTTT. It is translated as CASSLGDTSGNTIYF.

This clone was seen only a few times. The genes are TRBV2 and TRBJ1-2; the D gene is possibly TRBD1 (5 bases). V lost 7 bases and J lost 4, with 16 bases in between. CDR3 length: 14 residues. Germline CDR1 and CDR2: SNHLY and FYNNEI. Written as DNA, the CDR3 is TGTGCCAGCAAGGACCGGGCGGGACTCTATGGCTACACCTTC. Its protein product is CASKDRAGLYGYTF.

This sequence joins TRBV2 and TRBJ2-7; D gene uncertain. The V and J ends lost 4 bases and 6 bases respectively, with 13 bases between them. The V gene's germline CDR1 is SNHLY and CDR2 FYNNEI. CDR3 length: 13 residues. Here the CDR3 DNA reads TGTGCCAGCAGTGTGGAAGGAGCTCGCGAGCAGTACTTC. It codes for CASSVEGAREQYF.

The chain combines TRBV30 with TRBJ1-1; 8 bases align to TRBD1. Germline-derived CDR1 and CDR2 are GTSNPN and SVGIG (reference sequence). This CDR3 region has 12 residues. The V and J ends lost 3 bases and 6 bases, in that order; junction bases with no gene match: 3. DNA for the CDR3: TGTGCCTGGAGACAGGGGGGAGCTGAAGCTTTCTTT. Protein sequence: CAWRQGGAEAFF.

The chain has TRBV5-1 and TRBJ2-7; no clear D. The CDR3 runs to 11 residues. From germline, CDR1 is SGHRS and CDR2 YFSETQ. V was cut by 3 bases and J by 4 bases, with 5 bases left in between. The CDR3 sequence: CASSSLYEQYF. The DNA of the CDR3 is TGCGCCAGCAGCTCCCTATACGAGCAGTACTTC.

The chain combines TRBV7-9 with TRBJ2-5; D ambiguous. V was shortened by 1 base and J by 1 base, with 10 bases between the two germline ends. The CDR3 totals 15 residues. CDR1 is SEHNR and CDR2 is FQNEAQ in the germline V gene (reference sequence). The CDR3 DNA follows: TGTGCCAGCAGCTTAGGACAAACAACCCAAGAGACCCAGTACTTC. Residues: CASSLGQTTQETQYF.

This chain joins TRBV13 and TRBJ2-7; 8 positions match TRBD1. Germline loops: CDR1 PRHDT, CDR2 FYEKMQ (reference sequence). The CDR3 spans 14 residues. V gave up 6 bases and J gave up 4 bases; unmatched junction bases: 8. The CDR3 loop is CASRATGVVYEQYF. The CDR3 DNA is TGTGCCAGCAGGGCGACAGGGGTTGTTTACGAGCAGTACTTC.

The CDR3 DNA sequence: TGCAGTGCCTCCTTCGCAGATACGCAGTATTTT. Translated, it gives CSASFADTQYF. The chain links TRBV20-1 to TRBJ2-3; D is unclear. This CDR3 region has 11 residues. The V end lost 6 bases, the J end lost 4 bases, and 8 bases lay between the germline ends. Germline V gene lookup returns CDR1 DFQATT and CDR2 SNEGSKA (reference sequence).

V gene TRBV4-3 combines with J gene TRBJ2-1; 7 nucleotides match TRBD2. CDR1 is LGHNA and CDR2 is YSLEER in the germline V gene. Unmatched junction bases numbered 8, after V lost 6 bases and J lost 0 bases. The CDR3 totals 16 residues. The CDR3 is CASSVGAGISYNEQFF. CDR3 nucleotide sequence: TGCGCCAGCAGTGTTGGAGCGGGGATCTCCTACAATGAGCAGTTCTTC.

The chain combines TRBV4-3 with TRBJ2-6, with 10 positions matching TRBD1. The germline V gene encodes CDR1 LGHNA and CDR2 YSLEER. J lost 0 bases, V lost 3 bases, and 5 bases had no gene match. The CDR3 is 18 residues long. CDR3 in amino acids: CASSQSGQGSSGANVLTF. CDR3 sequence (DNA): TGCGCCAGCAGCCAGTCGGGACAGGGGAGCTCTGGGGCCAACGTCCTGACTTTC.

The V and J genes are TRBV6-1 and TRBJ1-2; tentative D call: TRBD1 (6 bases). This CDR3 spans 16 amino acids. Per germline, CDR1 MNHNS and CDR2 SASEGT. Deletions cut 1 base from V and 0 bases from J, with 12 bases between. As DNA, the CDR3 is TGTGCCAGCAGTGAAGGGACAGCGTATGCTAACTATGGCTACACCTTC. Translation: CASSEGTAYANYGYTF.

The chain uses TRBV2 and TRBJ2-3; 12 nucleotides agree with TRBD1. This CDR3 is 15 amino acids long. Germline assignment: CDR1 SNHLY and CDR2 FYNNEI. The V segment lost 6 bases and the J segment 4 bases; nucleotides outside the gene matches: 5. The CDR3: CASSRDRGPSDTQYF. In DNA form, the CDR3 reads TGTGCCAGCAGCAGGGACAGGGGGCCTTCAGATACGCAGTATTTT.

The V gene is TRBV30, the J gene TRBJ2-1, with 7 bases that match TRBD1. V lost 2 bases, J lost 10 bases, and 11 bases stayed unmatched. The CDR3 spans 14 residues. Germline lookup yields CDR1 GTSNPN and CDR2 SVGIG (reference sequence). The CDR3 sequence: CAWSPIQGPGEQFF. The CDR3 bases are TGTGCCTGGAGTCCAATACAGGGGCCGGGGGAGCAGTTCTTC. Full variable domain (rest looked up from reference TRBV30 and TRBJ2-1): SQTIHQWPATLVQPVGSPLSLECTVEGTSNPNLYWYRQAAGRGLQLLFYSVGIGQISSEVPQNLSASRPQDRQFILSSKKLLLSDSGFYLCAWSPIQGPGEQFFGPGTRLTVL.

Here the CDR3 DNA reads TGTGCCAGCAGCCCGGCCGGGGTCGTGAATGAGCAGTTCTTC. Its protein product is CASSPAGVVNEQFF. The chain employs TRBV2 and TRBJ2-1; TRBD2 might be the D (5 bases). The length of the CDR3 is 14 residues. Germline CDR1 reads SNHLY; CDR2 reads FYNNEI. Trimming removed 6 bases from V and 7 bases from J, with 16 bases in between.

The chain joins TRBV7-2 to TRBJ2-5, with TRBD1 matching 12 bases. Germline lookup yields CDR1 SGHTA and CDR2 FQGNSA. V gave up 5 bases and J gave up 4 bases; unmatched junction bases: 5. This CDR3 comprises 15 residues. CDR3 sequence reads: CASSPGQGARETQYF. In nucleotides, the CDR3 is TGTGCCAGCAGCCCGGGACAGGGGGCTAGAGAGACCCAGTACTTC.

This clone occurred a few times. The sample holds other DNA sequences that translate to the same CDR3. The chain couples TRBV7-9 to TRBJ1-3; 8 bases match TRBD1. Trimming cost V 2 bases and J 2 bases; bases outside gene matches: 2. CDR1 and CDR2 from the germline V gene are SEHNR and FQNEAQ (reference sequence). The CDR3 is 15 amino acids. The chain's CDR3 is CASSLQGAAGNTIYF. The CDR3 nucleotides are TGTGCCAGCAGCTTACAGGGGGCGGCTGGAAACACCATATATTTT.

This chain joins TRBV25-1 and TRBJ1-5; TRBD1 is a possible D gene (6 bases). V lost 3 bases, J lost 1 base, and 7 bases lay in between. The CDR3 has 14 amino acids. CDR1 MGHDK and CDR2 SYGVNS come from the germline V gene. The CDR3 here is CASSDGQSNQPQHF. In DNA, the CDR3 is TGTGCCAGCAGTGACGGACAGAGCAATCAGCCCCAGCATTTT.

This clone was counted once. This rearrangement joins TRBV10-3 to TRBJ2-5; D is possibly TRBD2 (7 bases). V was cut by 11 bases and J by 5 bases, with 15 bases left in between. The CDR3 has 12 amino acids. Germline loops: CDR1 ENHRY, CDR2 SYGVKD. The CDR3: CASPGGPETQYF. In DNA form, the CDR3 reads TGTGCCTCGCCCGGGGGGCCTGAGACCCAGTACTTC.

The rearrangement joins TRBV30 to TRBJ2-7; perhaps TRBD1 as D (6 bases). Germline V gene lookup returns CDR1 GTSNPN and CDR2 SVGIG (reference sequence). This CDR3 spans 16 amino acids. The V end was cut by 5 bases, the J end by 0 bases, with 20 bases between. In nucleotides, the CDR3 is TGTGCCTGGGAATTCGCCGGGACACGAGTCTCCTACGAGCAGTACTTC. As protein: CAWEFAGTRVSYEQYF.

V is TRBV6-6 and J is TRBJ2-2; 9 bases are shared with TRBD1. V was pared by 5 bases and J by 4 bases, with 8 bases of the junction left unmatched. Germline CDR1 reads MNHNY; CDR2 reads SVGAGI (reference sequence). The CDR3 is 16 residues long. The CDR3 nucleotides are TGTGCCAGCAGTCAACAGGACAGGGGTCCCACCGGGGAGCTGTTTTTT. It codes for CASSQQDRGPTGELFF.

Of note for this clone: One end of the junction is discordant with germline, which a read error may explain. This sequence joins TRBV29-1 and TRBJ2-3; D is unclear. The germline CDR1 and CDR2 sequences are SQVTM and ANQGSEA. The CDR3 contains 13 residues. The CDR3 here is CGVLVQSTDTQYF. The CDR3 bases are TGCGGCGTACTGGTACAGAGCACAGATACGCAGTATTTT.

The rearrangement joins TRBV6-1 to TRBJ2-7; perhaps TRBD1 as D (6 bases). The germline gives CDR1 MNHNS, CDR2 SASEGT. The CDR3 consists of 14 residues. Trimming took off 5 bases at V and 0 bases at J, with 11 bases between the two ends. DNA for the CDR3: TGTGCCAGCAGTCCGGGACACAGCTCCTACGAGCAGTACTTC. Amino acid sequence: CASSPGHSSYEQYF.